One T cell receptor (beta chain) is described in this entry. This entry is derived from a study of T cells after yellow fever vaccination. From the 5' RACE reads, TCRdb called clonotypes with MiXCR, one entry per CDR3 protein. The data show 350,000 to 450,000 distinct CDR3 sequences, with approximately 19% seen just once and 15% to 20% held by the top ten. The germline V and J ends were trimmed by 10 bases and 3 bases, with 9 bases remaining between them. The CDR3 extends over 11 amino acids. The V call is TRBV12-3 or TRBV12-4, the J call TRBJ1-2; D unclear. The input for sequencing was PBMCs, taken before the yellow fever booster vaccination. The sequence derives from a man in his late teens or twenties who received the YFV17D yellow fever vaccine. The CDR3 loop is CAIDVYYGYTF. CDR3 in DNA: TGTGCCATCGACGTATACTATGGCTACACCTTC.